This TCR beta chain was identified during a study of cytomegalovirus exposure and HLA in healthy donors. The CDR3 covers 14 residues. Germline V gene sequence: CDR1 SNHLY, CDR2 FYNNEI. The V and J ends lost 2 bases and 2 bases, in that order; junction bases with no gene match: 3. Primers: 60 Vbeta forward and 13 Jbeta reverse. Sequencing used immunoSEQ multiplex PCR; TCRdb keeps in-frame clones, though not all of them. The sample contains around 130,000 clones, roughly four fifths of which appear only once. The chain carries TRBV2 and TRBJ2-7; 7 bases match TRBD2. Sequenced input: PBMCs. The TCR sequence derives from a woman in her late teens or twenties in good health and CMV-seronegative. The CDR3 is CASSERTSAYEQYF. The CDR3 nucleotides are TGTGCCAGCAGTGAAAGGACTAGTGCCTACGAGCAGTACTTC. Variable domain in full (rest from reference TRBV2 and TRBJ2-7): EPEVTQTPSHQVTQMGQEVILRCVPISNHLYFYWYRQILGQKVEFLVSFYNNEISEKSEIFDDQFSVERPDGSNFTLKIRSTKLEDSAMYFCASSERTSAYEQYFGPGTRLTVT.